This T cell receptor beta chain emerged from a study of control samples from healthy donors and cancer patients. Trimming removed 4 bases at V and 0 bases at J, with 7 bases between. The CDR3 covers 14 residues. The germline V gene has CDR1 KGHSY and CDR2 FQNENV. Produced via immunoSEQ multiplex PCR; TCRdb's table is partial and in-frame only. The data show under 150,000 clones, around 90% seen once. Sequencing input: blood. This sequence joins TRBV16 and TRBJ2-1; D call uncertain. The receptor was derived from a man between 25 and 39 years old in good health. In DNA, the CDR3 is TGTGCCAGCAGCCGCACCCCCTCCTACAATGAGCAGTTCTTC. Translating gives CASSRTPSYNEQFF.